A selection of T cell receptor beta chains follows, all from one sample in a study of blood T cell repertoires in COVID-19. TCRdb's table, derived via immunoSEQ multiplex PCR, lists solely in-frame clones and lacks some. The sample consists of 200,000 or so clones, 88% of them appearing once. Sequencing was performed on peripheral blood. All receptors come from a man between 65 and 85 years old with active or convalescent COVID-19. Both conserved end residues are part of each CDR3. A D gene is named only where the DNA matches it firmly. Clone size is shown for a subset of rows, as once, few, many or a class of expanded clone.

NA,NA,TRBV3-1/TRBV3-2,CASSLSILGADEQFF
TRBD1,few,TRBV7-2,CASSPQITGGAGETQYF
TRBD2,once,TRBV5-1,CASSISGGSYNEQFF
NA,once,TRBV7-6,CASSLARGNNSPLHF
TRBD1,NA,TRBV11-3,CASSLTGGPYEQYF
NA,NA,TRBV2,CASSGLPPETQYF
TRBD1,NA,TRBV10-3,CAISEGTDNSPLHF
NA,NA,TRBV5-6,CASSFGRSSEQYF
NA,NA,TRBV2,CASSETTVNYGYTF
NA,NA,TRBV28,CASGGGATYGYTF
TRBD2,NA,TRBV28,CASSSSGRIYNEQFF
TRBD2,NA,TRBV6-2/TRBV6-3,CASSFIAGGMWDEQYF
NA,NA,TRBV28,CASSLTGITETQYF
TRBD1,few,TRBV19,CASGDRVGQPQHF
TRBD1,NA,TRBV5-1,CASSPGTGLRDTEAFF
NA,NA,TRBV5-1,CASSADPGVMNTEAFF
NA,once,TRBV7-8,CASSPAVFYNEQFF
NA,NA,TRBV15,CATSAGQRGNTIYF